This T cell receptor (beta chain) was observed in a study of T cells in Graves' hyperthyroidism and ophthalmopathy. Study-wide context: Sampling of peripheral blood happened at initial diagnosis, prior to any treatment. The study, taken as a whole, reports: The model made its ophthalmopathy prediction, and onset followed a median approximately 6 months later.

V lost 5 bases, J lost 1 base, and 10 bases stayed unmatched. CDR3 size: 17 residues. Germline V gives CDR1 SEHNR, CDR2 FQNEAQ (reference sequence). Regarding this clonotype: Antigen: not known.

Amplified TCR beta CDR3 regions derived from RNA transcripts. First-round RT-PCR of the TCR CDR3 relied on the HTBI primer set. TCRdb processed the multiplex PCR reads anew with MiXCR; each CDR3 protein has one entry. The data show a few hundred thousand distinct CDR3 sequences, with more than 12% seen just once and 32% held by the top ten. Sequencing used blood. The chain combines TRBV7-9 with TRBJ2-2, with 7 bases aligning to TRBD2. The receptor's source is a woman aged 25 to 45 with Graves' hyperthyroidism. The CDR3 spells CASSPRRASGNTGELFF. Written as DNA, the CDR3 is TGTGCCAGCAGCCCTCGGAGGGCTAGCGGGAACACCGGGGAGCTGTTTTTT.